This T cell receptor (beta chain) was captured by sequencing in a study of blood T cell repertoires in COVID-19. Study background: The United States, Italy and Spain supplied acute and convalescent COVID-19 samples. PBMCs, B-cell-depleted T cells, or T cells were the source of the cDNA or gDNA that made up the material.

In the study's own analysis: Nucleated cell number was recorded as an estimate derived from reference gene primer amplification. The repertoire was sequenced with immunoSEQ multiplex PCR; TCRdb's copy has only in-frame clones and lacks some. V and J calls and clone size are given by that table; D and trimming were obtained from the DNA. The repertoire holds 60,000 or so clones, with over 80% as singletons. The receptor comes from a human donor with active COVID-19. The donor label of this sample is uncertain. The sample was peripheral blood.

The CDR3 is CASSVQERDEQYF. CDR3 nucleotide sequence: TGTGCCAGCAGCGTACAGGAAAGAGACGAGCAGTACTTC. V usage is TRBV9 and J usage is TRBJ2-7; unclear D gene. Trimming took off 1 base at V and 5 bases at J, with 10 bases between the two ends. CDR1 and CDR2 (germline): SGDLS, YYNGEE. This CDR3 is 13 amino acids long.